Following are 19 T cell receptor beta chains from one sample sequenced in a study of T-cell reconstitution after alpha-beta-depleted transplantation in children. As it was prepared, the TCRbeta library received unique molecular identifiers. MiXCR, applied by TCRdb to the PCR reads, yields one record per CDR3 protein. This sample has about 600,000 distinct CDR3 sequences; over 10% occur once, and the top ten carry 2.2%. The source was PBMCs, mostly from graft donor cells, collected 360 days after TCRalphabeta/CD19-depleted stem cell transplant. The receptors were gathered from a male patient younger than 18 who had a stem cell transplant for acute myeloid leukemia, so the T cells may come from the graft donor.

This clonotype was recorded at least ten times. The gene calls are TRBV3-1 and TRBJ2-7; 7 positions agree with TRBD2. The CDR3 loop spans 15 amino acids. Germline V gives CDR1 LGHDT, CDR2 YNNKEL (reference sequence). V was pared by 1 base and J by 4 bases, with 7 bases of the junction left unmatched. CDR3 amino acids: CASSQGAGVLYEQYF. The CDR3 bases are TGTGCCAGCAGCCAAGGGGCGGGAGTTTTGTACGAGCAGTACTTC.

This clonotype was found a few times. The genes are TRBV30 and TRBJ2-3; D may be TRBD2 (5 bases). Trimming cost V 3 bases and J 5 bases, with 12 bases left between them. CDR1 GTSNPN and CDR2 SVGIG come from the germline V gene (reference sequence). There are 13 residues in the CDR3. CDR3 sequence reads: CAWRRTGGDTQYF. The DNA of the CDR3 is TGTGCCTGGAGGAGGACCGGAGGAGATACGCAGTATTTT.

This clonotype was counted only a few times. The chain couples TRBV28 to TRBJ2-5; D assignment may be TRBD1 or TRBD2 (7 bases each). V lost 9 bases, J lost 5 bases, and 16 bases lay in between. The CDR3 has 13 residues. Germline CDR1 MDHEN, CDR2 SYDVKM. The CDR3 nucleotides read TGTGCCAGAACACAGGGGCGGGGGGAGACCCAGTACTTC. Its translation is CARTQGRGETQYF.

This clonotype was detected ten times or more. The chain carries TRBV20-1 and TRBJ2-7; 9 bases match TRBD2. The trim removed 0 bases at V and 2 bases at J, leaving 5 bases unmatched. Germline V gene sequence: CDR1 DFQATT, CDR2 SNEGSKA (reference sequence). The CDR3 totals 15 residues. CDR3: CSARDPQRGAYEQYF. For the CDR3, the DNA is TGCAGTGCTAGAGATCCCCAGCGGGGGGCCTACGAGCAGTACTTC.

The genes are TRBV6-7 and TRBJ2-5; 8 bases map to TRBD2. TRBV6-7 is noted as an ORF with a role that remains uncertain. V dropped 6 bases and J dropped 0; count of bases not matched to a gene: 6. CDR3 length: 15 amino acids. In DNA form, the CDR3 reads TGTGCCAGCAGGCCTAGCGGGCGTAACCAAGAGACCCAGTACTTC. Its protein product is CASRPSGRNQETQYF.

This clonotype was observed many times. This sequence joins TRBV29-1 and TRBJ2-6, with no clear D. Between the trimmed V and J ends, which lost 4 bases and 2 bases, there was a span of 9 bases. The CDR3 totals 14 residues. From germline, CDR1 is SQVTM and CDR2 ANQGSEA. DNA of the CDR3: TGCAGCGTTGCAATGCGGACTGGGGCCAACGTCCTGACTTTC. Translating it yields CSVAMRTGANVLTF. Looking up the rest from reference TRBV29-1 and TRBJ2-6 gives the full variable domain: SAVISQKPSRDICQRGTSLTIQCQVDSQVTMMFWYRQQPGQSLTLIATANQGSEATYESGFVIDKFPISRPNLTFSTLTVSNMSPEDSSIYLCSVAMRTGANVLTFGAGSRLTVL.

This clonotype has just a few counts. This chain joins TRBV7-8 and TRBJ2-1, with D unresolved. Trimming took 7 bases from V and 5 from J, leaving 18 bases between them. Germline V CDR1 and CDR2: SGHVS, FQNEAQ. This CDR3 comprises 15 residues. The CDR3 region is CASNPFLLADNEQFF. DNA for the CDR3: TGTGCCAGCAACCCTTTCCTTTTGGCAGACAATGAGCAGTTCTTC.

The chain links TRBV7-9 to TRBJ2-7, with 7 bases that match TRBD1. Germline assignment: CDR1 SEHNR and CDR2 FQNEAQ (reference sequence). The CDR3 runs 16 residues. V was pared by 5 bases and J by 3 bases, with 13 bases of the junction left unmatched. The CDR3 sequence: CASSLTDIRQGYEQYF. Written as DNA, the CDR3 is TGTGCCAGCAGCCTTACAGATATCCGACAGGGCTACGAGCAGTACTTC.

This clonotype was seen a handful of times. The gene calls are TRBV20-1 and TRBJ2-5; 15 bases map to TRBD2. CDR1 is DFQATT, CDR2 SNEGSKA, per germline (reference sequence). This CDR3 is 14 amino acids long. J lost 5 bases, V lost 5 bases, and 3 bases had no gene match. CDR3 bases: TGCAGTGCTGGACTAGCGGGAGGGCGGGAGACCCAGTACTTC. Its translation: CSAGLAGGRETQYF.

Only a few counts were recorded for this clonotype. V usage is TRBV15 and J usage is TRBJ2-2; 7 nucleotides agree with TRBD2. Germline lookup yields CDR1 LNHNV and CDR2 YYDKDF (reference sequence). The CDR3 is 13 amino acids. J was trimmed by 5 bases and V by 5 bases; bases with no gene match: 2. The CDR3 region is CATSGRVTGELFF. CDR3 bases: TGTGCCACCAGCGGGAGGGTTACCGGGGAGCTGTTTTTT.

This chain connects TRBV13 to TRBJ2-7, with TRBD2 as a possible D gene (5 bases). This CDR3 is built from 13 residues. Germline V CDR1 and CDR2: PRHDT, FYEKMQ (reference sequence). V lost 0 bases, J lost 6 bases, and 9 bases lay in between. The chain's CDR3 is CASSLGSGFEQYF. CDR3 sequence (DNA): TGTGCCAGCAGCTTAGGATCGGGGTTCGAGCAGTACTTC. The whole variable domain, remainder taken from reference TRBV13 and TRBJ2-7, is AAGVIQSPRHLIKEKRETATLKCYPIPRHDTVYWYQQGPGQDPQFLISFYEKMQSDKGSIPDRFSAQQFSDYHSELNMSSLELGDSALYFCASSLGSGFEQYFGPGTRLTVT.

This clonotype has only a few counts. This sequence joins TRBV24-1 and TRBJ2-1, with D perhaps matching TRBD2 (5 bases). Germline V gene data show CDR1 as KGHDR and CDR2 as SFDVKD. V was pared by 3 bases and J by 9 bases, with 11 bases between. This CDR3 has 13 amino acids. Here the CDR3 reads CATSDASSGEQFF. The CDR3 coding sequence is TGTGCCACCAGTGATGCTAGCAGCGGTGAGCAGTTCTTC.

This clonotype was detected only a few times. The chain employs TRBV20-1 and TRBJ2-1; D is undetermined. This CDR3 contains 12 residues. V was shortened by 6 bases and J by 10 bases, with 16 bases between the two germline ends. Germline V CDR1 and CDR2: DFQATT, SNEGSKA (reference sequence). This CDR3 reads CSAKGPVAEQFF. Written as DNA, the CDR3 is TGCAGTGCGAAGGGTCCGGTGGCGGAGCAGTTCTTC.

This chain joins TRBV20-1 and TRBJ2-4; 7 positions match TRBD1. J was trimmed by 3 bases and V by 5 bases; bases with no gene match: 13. In germline, CDR1 is DFQATT, CDR2 SNEGSKA (reference sequence). This CDR3 is 16 amino acids long. DNA of the CDR3: TGCAGTGCTGAGGGAACAAGGGGGCGCGACAAAAACATTCAGTACTTC. Residues: CSAEGTRGRDKNIQYF.

The J gene is TRBJ1-6, the V gene TRBV5-1; the D gene is possibly TRBD1 (5 bases). The ends were cut back, 3 bases at V and 6 bases at J, with 13 bases in the middle. The CDR3 totals 15 residues. Germline CDR1 is SGHRS and CDR2 is YFSETQ. Here the CDR3 reads CASSWGTVSNSPLHF. CDR3 DNA: TGCGCCAGCAGCTGGGGGACGGTTTCTAATTCACCCCTCCACTTT.

This chain joins TRBV29-1 and TRBJ2-1, with TRBD2 as a possible D gene (6 bases). Trimming took 8 bases from V and 1 from J, leaving 15 bases between them. The CDR3 has 14 residues. The germline V gene has CDR1 SQVTM and CDR2 ANQGSEA. CDR3 residues: CSLQSGSSYNEQFF. The CDR3 bases are TGCAGCCTCCAAAGCGGGTCATCCTACAATGAGCAGTTCTTC.

The table lists this clonotype with many counts. CDR3 in DNA: TGTGCCAGCAGTTTATTTAGGTACAATGAGCAGTTCTTC. It translates to CASSLFRYNEQFF. The chain joins TRBV27 to TRBJ2-1; no firm D call. In germline, CDR1 is MNHEY, CDR2 SMNVEV (reference sequence). The CDR3 has 13 amino acids. The V end was cut by 1 base, the J end by 4 bases, with 5 bases between.

Many counts were recorded for this clonotype. The chain carries TRBV12-3 or TRBV12-4 and TRBJ2-1, with 8 bases fitting TRBD2. This CDR3 is 14 amino acids long. V was clipped by 6 bases and J by 7 bases; unmatched bases: 8. CDR3: CASRISGSLNEQFF. DNA of the CDR3: TGTGCCAGCAGAATCAGCGGGAGTTTAAATGAGCAGTTCTTC.

This clonotype has a count of ten or more. The genes are TRBV29-1 and TRBJ2-2, with 7 bases identical to TRBD2. The CDR3 runs 15 residues. Germline CDR1 reads SQVTM; CDR2 reads ANQGSEA. J gave up 2 bases and V 3 bases, and 6 bases lay outside the gene matches. As DNA, the CDR3 is TGCAGCGTTGAGTGGGCTAGCGGAAACACCGGGGAGCTGTTTTTT. It encodes CSVEWASGNTGELFF.